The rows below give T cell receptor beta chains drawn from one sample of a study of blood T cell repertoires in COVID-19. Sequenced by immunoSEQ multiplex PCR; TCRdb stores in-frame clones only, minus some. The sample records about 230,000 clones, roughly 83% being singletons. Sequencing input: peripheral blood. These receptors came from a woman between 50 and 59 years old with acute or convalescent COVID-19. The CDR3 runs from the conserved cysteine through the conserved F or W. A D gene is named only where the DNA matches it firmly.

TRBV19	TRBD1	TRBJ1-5	CASSAGQGTVPQHF
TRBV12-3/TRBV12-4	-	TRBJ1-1	CASSLRVDTEAFF
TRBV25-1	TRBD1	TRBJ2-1	CASSKPTTGSEQFF
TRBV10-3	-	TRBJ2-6	CAISAAGANVLTF
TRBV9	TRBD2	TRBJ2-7	CANGLAGGPKYEQYF
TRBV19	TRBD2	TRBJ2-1	CASRLAGVNEQFF
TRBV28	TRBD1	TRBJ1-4	CASSLTQGVEKLFF
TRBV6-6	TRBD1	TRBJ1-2	CASSRDRVGYGYTF
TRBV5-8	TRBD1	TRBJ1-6	CASRGQINSPLHF
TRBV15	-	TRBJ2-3	CATSRDRGASTDTQYF
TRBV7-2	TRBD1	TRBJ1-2	CASSFGQGFAGYTF
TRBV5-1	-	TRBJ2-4	CASSSGEIQYF
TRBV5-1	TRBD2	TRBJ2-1	CASSMTPSGSGSDEQFF
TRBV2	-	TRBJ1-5	CASNLQGSQPQHF
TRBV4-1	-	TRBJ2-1	CASSQEPYGAPQDEQFF
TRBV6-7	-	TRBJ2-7	CASSCRAHEQYF
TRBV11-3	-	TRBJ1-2	CASSLQGSGYTF
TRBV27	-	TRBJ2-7	CASSSGPYAYEQYF
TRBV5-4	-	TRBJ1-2	CASSLGASNYGYTF
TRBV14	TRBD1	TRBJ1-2	CASSPYDRGLSYTF
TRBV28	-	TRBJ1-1	CASISGRAGREVKNTEAFF
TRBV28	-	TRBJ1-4	CASSFQGRGREKLFF
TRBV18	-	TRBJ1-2	CASSTGVTNYGYTF
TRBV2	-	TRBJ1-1	CARYRDTSNTEAFF
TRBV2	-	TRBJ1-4	CASSEQGTATLGPEKLFF
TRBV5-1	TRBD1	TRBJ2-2	CASISQGAPGELFF